The 27 T cell receptor beta chains presented below share a single source sample, sequenced in a study of identifying expanded T cells in peripheral blood (dated by TCRdb to about 2019). Receptors were amplified or captured by the immunoSEQ multiplex PCR assay. In its TCRdb copy, this immuneACCESS table keeps in-frame sequences only and misses some clones. Where compared with another copy, unresolved V genes explain less than half of these, and the others have no known cause. Here the sample has under 95,000 clones; 89% occur a single time. The top ten clonotypes cover 2.5% to 3.5% of the sample. The sample comprised blood. These receptors were taken from a person between 18 and 69 years old in good health.

This sequence joins TRBV6-6 and TRBJ2-1; D is tentatively TRBD1 or TRBD2 (7 bases each). CDR3 length: 14 residues. V lost 7 bases and J 6 bases, leaving 16 bases between the germline ends. CDR1 is MNHNY and CDR2 is SVGAGI in the germline V gene (reference sequence). CDR3 residues: CASTEAGQPNEQFF. The CDR3 DNA reads TGTGCCAGCACAGAAGCGGGACAGCCCAATGAGCAGTTCTTC.

This clone was recorded once. This chain links TRBV6-1 with TRBJ1-6, with unresolved D. This CDR3 contains 15 residues. Germline V gives CDR1 MNHNS, CDR2 SASEGT. Trimming took 2 bases from V and 10 from J, leaving 15 bases between them. CDR3 region: CASSELWKGRSPLHF. As DNA, the CDR3 is TGTGCCAGCAGTGAACTCTGGAAGGGTCGGTCACCCCTCCACTTT.

The J gene is TRBJ2-3, the V gene TRBV7-2; a weak D match, TRBD1 (6 bases). Germline V gene sequence: CDR1 SGHTA, CDR2 FQGNSA. The CDR3 is 16 amino acids. Deletions cut 0 bases from V and 3 bases from J, with 13 bases between. The CDR3 is CASSLARLGGTDTQYF. CDR3 DNA sequence: TGTGCCAGCAGCTTAGCACGTCTAGGGGGAACAGATACGCAGTATTTT.

This clone was picked up one time. V usage is TRBV10-3 and J usage is TRBJ2-1, with D unresolved. The V gene's germline CDR1 is ENHRY and CDR2 SYGVKD. The V end lost 2 bases, the J end lost 8 bases, and 4 bases lay between the germline ends. This CDR3 region has 11 residues. CDR3 loop: CAISEIDEQFF. Written as DNA, the CDR3 is TGTGCCATCAGTGAGATCGATGAGCAGTTCTTC.

This chain connects TRBV28 to TRBJ1-2; 8 bases map to TRBD1. Germline V gene data show CDR1 as MDHEN and CDR2 as SYDVKM. The junction had 5 bases not matched to a gene; V was cut back by 2 bases and J by 0 bases. The CDR3 loop spans 16 amino acids. This chain's CDR3 is CASSLPGQGTNYGYTF. The DNA of the CDR3 is TGTGCCAGCAGTTTACCTGGACAGGGCACTAACTATGGCTACACCTTC.

This sequence joins TRBV7-9 and TRBJ2-7; tentative D call: TRBD1 (5 bases). The CDR3 length is 16 residues. V lost 5 bases to trimming and J lost 0 bases, with 17 bases between them. The germline CDR1 and CDR2 sequences are SEHNR and FQNEAQ (reference sequence). CDR3 sequence (DNA): TGTGCCAGCAGCCCGCCTGACAGTTCAGCCTCCTACGAGCAGTACTTC. Translated, it gives CASSPPDSSASYEQYF.

The chain carries TRBV7-2 and TRBJ2-3; the match to TRBD2 covers 9 bases. Germline V gives CDR1 SGHTA, CDR2 FQGNSA. The CDR3 extends over 15 amino acids. Trimming at V came to 5 bases and at J to 1 base, leaving 4 bases not matched to a gene. CDR3 amino acids: CASSTERGGTDTQYF. The DNA of the CDR3 is TGTGCCAGCAGCACCGAGCGGGGGGGCACAGATACGCAGTATTTT.

V and J are TRBV6-5 and TRBJ2-7, with TRBD1 as a possible D gene (6 bases). This CDR3 spans 16 amino acids. Trimming took off 3 bases at V and 0 bases at J, with 15 bases between the two ends. Germline-derived CDR1 and CDR2 are MNHEY and SVGAGI. CDR3 sequence (DNA): TGTGCCAGCAGTTATGGGACAAGCAGAAGCTCCTACGAGCAGTACTTC. This codes for CASSYGTSRSSYEQYF.

This sequence joins TRBV30 and TRBJ2-5; 12 bases agree with TRBD2. The CDR3 spans 16 residues. Trimming took 2 bases from V and 5 from J; bases not matched to a gene: 9. Germline V gives CDR1 GTSNPN, CDR2 SVGIG (reference sequence). The CDR3 spells CAWSKPSGGAAETQYF. CDR3 nucleotide sequence: TGTGCCTGGAGTAAACCTAGCGGGGGGGCCGCGGAGACCCAGTACTTC.

V gene TRBV19 combines with J gene TRBJ2-7, with D possibly being TRBD1 or TRBD2 (5 bases each). The CDR3 is 15 residues long. Germline CDR1 reads LNHDA; CDR2 reads SQIVND (reference sequence). The V and J ends lost 7 bases and 2 bases respectively, with 18 bases between them. The CDR3 spells CASKGRSGLPYEQYF. CDR3 in DNA: TGTGCCAGTAAGGGGAGAAGCGGTCTTCCCTACGAGCAGTACTTC.

This sequence joins TRBV11-2 and TRBJ2-3; D is possibly TRBD1 (5 bases). Germline CDR1 SGHAT, CDR2 FQNNGV. The V gene lost 4 bases and the J gene lost 4 bases, with 12 bases spanning the gap. This CDR3 is built from 14 residues. The CDR3 coding sequence is TGTGCCAGCAGCTCGGAGAGACAGTCAGATACGCAGTATTTT. This sequence encodes CASSSERQSDTQYF.

The J gene is TRBJ1-2, the V gene TRBV28; D gene ambiguous. The CDR3 totals 12 residues. Germline-derived CDR1 and CDR2 are MDHEN and SYDVKM. V lost 2 bases, J lost 6 bases, and 7 bases lay in between. This CDR3 is CASSLGVNGYTF. CDR3 nucleotides: TGTGCCAGCAGTTTAGGGGTCAATGGCTACACCTTC.

V usage is TRBV13 and J usage is TRBJ2-5, with 7 bases aligning to TRBD1. Germline CDR1 is PRHDT and CDR2 is FYEKMQ (reference sequence). V lost 5 bases, J lost 5 bases, and 8 bases stayed unmatched. The CDR3 covers 14 residues. CDR3 coding DNA: TGTGCCAGCAGCCAAAGGGGGCGCGGGGAGACCCAGTACTTC. Translation gives CASSQRGRGETQYF.

This sequence joins TRBV6-6 and TRBJ1-6; 9 nucleotides align to TRBD1. This CDR3 is built from 15 residues. J was trimmed by 7 bases and V by 0 bases; bases with no gene match: 1. Germline V lookup: CDR1 MNHNY, CDR2 SVGAGI (reference sequence). The CDR3 sequence is CASSYSGQGNSPLHF. The CDR3 coding sequence is TGTGCCAGCAGTTACTCCGGACAGGGGAATTCACCCCTCCACTTT.

This sequence joins TRBV29-1 and TRBJ1-1; TRBD1 is a possible D gene (5 bases). The CDR3 spans 15 residues. The germline V and J ends were trimmed by 7 bases and 7 bases, with 25 bases remaining between them. From germline, CDR1 is SQVTM and CDR2 ANQGSEA. The CDR3: CSARKDLGTAHEAFF. CDR3 coding DNA: TGCAGCGCCCGAAAAGACCTAGGGACGGCACATGAAGCTTTCTTT.

The CDR3 here is CASSYRNTEAFF. The CDR3 DNA follows: TGTGCCAGTAGTTATCGGAACACTGAAGCTTTCTTT. This sequence joins TRBV19 and TRBJ1-1; D gene ambiguous. Germline loops: CDR1 LNHDA, CDR2 SQIVND (reference sequence). This CDR3 is 12 amino acids long. Trimming stripped 5 bases from V and 1 base from J, with 5 bases between.

The CDR3 here is CASLWRAKNTEAFF. CDR3 nucleotides: TGTGCCAGCTTGTGGAGGGCAAAAAACACTGAAGCTTTCTTT. The chain carries TRBV5-8 and TRBJ1-1; D uncertain. Trimming cost V 7 bases and J 2 bases, with 15 bases left between them. The CDR3 spans 14 residues. CDR1 is SGHTS and CDR2 is YDEGEE in the germline V gene.

The chain carries TRBV11-1 and TRBJ2-7, with D hard to call. V lost 1 base to trimming and J lost 7 bases, with 5 bases between them. Germline assignment: CDR1 SGHAT and CDR2 FQDESV (reference sequence). The CDR3 has 11 amino acids. CDR3 amino acids: CASSLGTEQYF. The CDR3 DNA is TGTGCCAGCAGCTTAGGCACGGAGCAGTACTTC.

This chain connects TRBV9 to TRBJ2-1; 7 nucleotides agree with TRBD1. Germline V gene data show CDR1 as SGDLS and CDR2 as YYNGEE. Losses at the gene ends were 7 bases for V and 7 bases for J; bases not matched to a gene: 17. The CDR3 contains 16 residues. In DNA, the CDR3 is TGTGCCAGCCCCACCTGGACAGGCGAAAGAATAAATGAGCAGTTCTTC. This encodes CASPTWTGERINEQFF.

This chain connects TRBV6-6 to TRBJ1-1; 8 bases fit TRBD1. With V trimmed by 6 bases and J by 2 bases, 11 bases remained unmatched. Germline lookup yields CDR1 MNHNY and CDR2 SVGAGI (reference sequence). CDR3 length equals 16 residues. CDR3 protein: CASSHQRTGLNTEAFF. The CDR3 DNA follows: TGTGCCAGCAGCCACCAACGGACAGGGCTAAACACTGAAGCTTTCTTT.

This clone has only a few counts. The J gene is TRBJ1-6, the V gene TRBV2, with D possibly matching TRBD1 (6 bases). Germline values: CDR1 SNHLY, CDR2 FYNNEI. Deletions cut 5 bases from V and 5 bases from J, with 10 bases between. The CDR3 consists of 14 residues. The chain's CDR3 is CASSRTEDNSPLHF. CDR3 DNA: TGTGCCAGCAGTAGGACAGAAGATAATTCACCCCTCCACTTT.

The rearrangement uses TRBV4-1 and TRBJ1-6; possibly TRBD1 for D (5 bases). The CDR3 has 16 amino acids. The germline V and J ends were trimmed by 0 bases and 7 bases, with 13 bases remaining between them. Looked up from germline, CDR1 is MGHRA and CDR2 is YSYEKL. For the CDR3, the DNA is TGCGCCAGCAGCCAAGATTCGCAGGGCCGAAATTCACCCCTCCACTTT. Translation: CASSQDSQGRNSPLHF.

The CDR3 DNA is TGTGCCATCAGTGCAAGGGACAGGGTGGATGATAGCAATCAGCCCCAGCATTTT. Amino acid sequence: CAISARDRVDDSNQPQHF. V and J are TRBV10-3 and TRBJ1-5, with 9 positions matching TRBD1. CDR1 and CDR2 from the germline V gene are ENHRY and SYGVKD. The J segment lost 0 bases and the V segment lost 4 bases, leaving 10 bases of the junction unmatched. The CDR3 length is 18 residues.

CDR3 coding DNA: TGTGCCAGCAGCTTGTTCGGGGGCGCAGGCACTGAAGCTTTCTTT. It is translated as CASSLFGGAGTEAFF. This chain joins TRBV7-2 and TRBJ1-1; possible D gene TRBD1, 6 bases. Trimming took 3 bases from V and 4 from J, leaving 15 bases between them. Germline CDR1 reads SGHTA; CDR2 reads FQGNSA. The CDR3 totals 15 residues.

This clone has only one observation. V usage is TRBV10-3 and J usage is TRBJ1-6; 9 nucleotides line up with TRBD1. CDR3 length: 19 amino acids. The V segment lost 3 bases and the J segment 6 bases; nucleotides outside the gene matches: 15. Germline V gene data show CDR1 as ENHRY and CDR2 as SYGVKD. CDR3 DNA: TGTGCCATCAGTGATACTAGGACAGGGGCTATCGCTTTTAATTCACCCCTCCACTTT. It yields the protein CAISDTRTGAIAFNSPLHF.

The chain employs TRBV7-2 and TRBJ1-2; weak D call: TRBD1 (6 bases). V lost 3 bases to trimming and J lost 2 bases, with 13 bases between them. This CDR3 region has 15 residues. Germline values: CDR1 SGHTA, CDR2 FQGNSA. CDR3 region: CASSFSGAGNYGYTF. CDR3 coding DNA: TGTGCCAGCAGCTTCTCAGGGGCTGGCAACTATGGCTACACCTTC.

The V gene is TRBV5-1, the J gene TRBJ1-3; D is undetermined. CDR1 SGHRS and CDR2 YFSETQ come from the germline V gene. This CDR3 comprises 16 residues. V shed 0 bases and J shed 0 bases, with 10 bases lying between them. The CDR3 sequence is CASSLGGADSGNTIYF. Written as DNA, the CDR3 is TGCGCCAGCAGCTTGGGTGGCGCGGACTCTGGAAACACCATATATTTT.